The rows below give T cell receptor beta chains drawn from one sample of a study of neurological immune-mediated disorders. One entry per CDR3 protein, called by TCRdb with MiXCR from the 5' RACE reads. The data contain more than 50,000 distinct CDR3 sequences, roughly 11% of them singletons. The sequenced sample consisted of PBMCs. The receptors shown here come from a man aged 60 to 69 in good health. The conserved cysteine and the conserved F or W are not part of the CDR3 here.

cdr3_aa	v_call	j_call	cdr3_length
ASSSPQGLALH	TRBV11-2	TRBJ1-6	11
ASSRGQGSAGANVLT	TRBV7-2	TRBJ2-6	15
ASSVTGQETQY	TRBV7-7	TRBJ2-5	11
ASSPRGSGANVLT	TRBV6-2/TRBV6-3	TRBJ2-6	13
SVVGQVGTEAF	TRBV29-1	TRBJ1-1	11
ASSLWTPETQY	TRBV28	TRBJ2-5	11
ASSLTGEQF	TRBV3-1	TRBJ2-1	9
ASSTRHLNTGELF	TRBV7-2	TRBJ2-2	13
ASSPHGGAFTEQF	TRBV27	TRBJ2-1	13
ASSYKDILNSPLH	TRBV6-5	TRBJ1-6	13
ATSRDRGLGGKDTQY	TRBV15	TRBJ2-3	15
ASSSGRARTKNIQY	TRBV28	TRBJ2-4	14
ASSQEVYNSPLH	TRBV4-3	TRBJ1-6	12
ASSSSTGEVHGYT	TRBV12-3/TRBV12-4	TRBJ1-2	13
ASSLEMGGRYNSPLH	TRBV5-1	TRBJ1-6	15